These 28 T cell receptor beta chains came from one sample sequenced in a study of glioma-infiltrating T cells. TCR alpha and beta CDR3 regions were amplified from RNA using iRepertoire nested multiplex PCR. TCRdb passed the multiplex PCR reads through MiXCR, listing each CDR3 protein once. The sample includes about 400,000 distinct CDR3 sequences, 41% of them seen just once. Sequences were obtained from glioma tissue, nonneoplastic brain tissue, or PBMCs (not recorded which). These receptors came from a human donor with low-grade glioma or glioblastoma, undergoing nonglioma brain surgery, or in good health (not recorded which).

This clonotype was counted many times. The rearrangement uses TRBV6-2 or TRBV6-3 and TRBJ2-3; possibly TRBD1 for D (6 bases). V lost 0 bases and J lost 2, with 12 bases in between. The germline CDR1 and CDR2 sequences are MNHEY and SVGEGT. This CDR3 contains 16 residues. CDR3 amino acids: CASSYSWTDYTDTQYF. Written as DNA, the CDR3 is TGTGCCAGCAGTTACTCTTGGACAGACTACACAGATACGCAGTATTTT.

This clonotype was found once. Just one base apart from a much larger clone, this may be a read error. CDR3 in DNA: TGCAGTGCTCGGCATTCAGGACAGGGGCTCTACGGGCAGTACTTC. Its translation is CSARHSGQGLYGQYF. This chain joins TRBV20-1 and TRBJ2-7; 9 nucleotides align to TRBD1. This CDR3 spans 15 amino acids. Germline V lookup: CDR1 DFQATT, CDR2 SNEGSKA (reference sequence).

This clonotype was seen repeatedly, ten times or more. CDR3 protein: CASSPQGPDTQYF. The CDR3 DNA sequence: TGTGCCAGCAGTCCCCAGGGGCCAGATACGCAGTATTTT. This chain joins TRBV6-1 and TRBJ2-3; D may be TRBD1 (6 bases). This CDR3 spans 13 amino acids. V was clipped by 5 bases and J by 4 bases, with 10 bases between them. Germline V gene data show CDR1 as MNHNS and CDR2 as SASEGT.

This clonotype has a count of ten or more. This chain joins TRBV20-1 and TRBJ2-1, with TRBD2 matching over 7 bases. Germline V gives CDR1 DFQATT, CDR2 SNEGSKA (reference sequence). The CDR3 spans 14 residues. Losses at the gene ends were 1 base for V and 3 bases for J; bases not matched to a gene: 3. CDR3 in DNA: TGCAGTGCTAGAGGGTGGGACTACTACAATGAGCAGTTCTTC. Protein sequence: CSARGWDYYNEQFF.

The chain uses TRBV20-1 and TRBJ2-7; D is unclear. Germline CDR1 DFQATT, CDR2 SNEGSKA (reference sequence). CDR3 length equals 11 residues. Trimming shortened V by 8 bases and J by 2 bases, and 10 bases separated the two germline ends. This chain's CDR3 is CSPHVTYEQYF. For the CDR3, the DNA is TGCAGTCCTCATGTGACCTACGAGCAGTACTTC.

On this clonotype itself: A much more abundant neighbour one base away suggests this may be a read error. J is TRBJ1-2 and V is TRBV6-5; D possibly corresponds to TRBD1 (5 bases). The CDR3 totals 18 residues. V dropped 4 bases and J dropped 4 bases, with 25 bases sitting between them. Germline lookup yields CDR1 MNHEY and CDR2 SVGAGI. This CDR3 is CASSLWGPGIDIPYGYTF. In nucleotides, the CDR3 is TGTGCCAGCAGTTTATGGGGCCCCGGGATAGACATCCCCTATGGCTACACCTTC.

The rearrangement uses TRBV6-6 and TRBJ2-1; 8 nucleotides match TRBD1. There are 14 residues in the CDR3. Losses at the gene ends were 11 bases for V and 6 bases for J; bases not matched to a gene: 12. Germline V lookup: CDR1 MNHNY, CDR2 SVGAGI (reference sequence). Here the CDR3 reads CAGQGDWHGNEQFF. CDR3 DNA sequence: TGTGCCGGACAGGGCGACTGGCATGGCAATGAGCAGTTCTTC.

This clonotype was detected ten times or more. This sequence joins TRBV20-1 and TRBJ2-7, with D uncertain. V was cut by 4 bases and J by 2 bases, with 18 bases left in between. The germline V gene encodes CDR1 DFQATT and CDR2 SNEGSKA (reference sequence). The CDR3 spans 15 residues. CDR3 sequence reads: CSATSVGRIAYEQYF. The CDR3 region has the DNA TGCAGTGCTACGAGTGTCGGCAGGATCGCCTACGAGCAGTACTTC.

The CDR3 nucleotides read TGTGCCAGCAGCGCGACAGGGACGGATGGCTACACCTTC. It specifies CASSATGTDGYTF. This chain joins TRBV7-9 and TRBJ1-2, with 7 bases that match TRBD1. The CDR3 loop spans 13 amino acids. Germline V gene data show CDR1 as SEHNR and CDR2 as FQNEAQ (reference sequence). J was trimmed by 6 bases and V by 5 bases; bases with no gene match: 6.

CDR3 sequence reads: CASSKGSSGGYFSSYNEQFF. The CDR3 coding sequence is TGTGCCAGCAGCAAAGGGTCTAGCGGAGGATATTTTAGCTCCTACAATGAGCAGTTCTTC. V usage is TRBV7-3 and J usage is TRBJ2-1; 7 positions agree with TRBD2. This CDR3 is 20 amino acids long. From germline, CDR1 is SGHTA and CDR2 FQGTGA. The V and J ends lost 5 bases and 0 bases, in that order; junction bases with no gene match: 19.

This clonotype was seen just once. Just one base apart from a much larger clone, this may be a read error. J is TRBJ1-5 and V is TRBV7-2, with D perhaps TRBD1 (6 bases). Looked up from germline, CDR1 is SGHTA and CDR2 is FQGNSA. The CDR3 consists of 15 residues. The CDR3 here is CASSLQQGRNQPHHF. CDR3 DNA sequence: TGTGCCAGCAGCTTACAACAGGGCCGCAATCAGCCCCATCATTTT. The whole variable domain, filled in from reference TRBV7-2 and TRBJ1-5, reads GAGVSQSPSNKVTEKGKDVELRCDPISGHTALYWYRQSLGQGLEFLIYFQGNSAPDKSGLPSDRFSAERTGGSVSTLTIQRTQQEDSAVYLCASSLQQGRNQPHHFGDGTRLSIL.

The chain links TRBV4-2 to TRBJ2-5; no clear D gene. Germline CDR1 reads LGHNA; CDR2 reads YNFKEQ. This CDR3 region has 14 residues. V lost 5 bases and J lost 5, with 15 bases in between. The CDR3, as DNA: TGTGCCAGCAGCGAGGTGGGCGGCGCGGAGACCCAGTACTTC. This encodes CASSEVGGAETQYF.

This clonotype has more than one count but fewer than ten. This chain connects TRBV4-2 to TRBJ1-2; D not resolved. CDR1 LGHNA and CDR2 YNFKEQ come from the germline V gene. V was pared by 3 bases and J by 3 bases, with 23 bases between. CDR3 size: 18 residues. The CDR3 coding sequence is TGTGCCAGCAGCCATGAGCAGGAATTTGCCAAGAGTGACTATGGCTACACCTTC. Translated: CASSHEQEFAKSDYGYTF.

The chain is built from TRBV12-3 or TRBV12-4 and TRBJ1-2; D perhaps matches TRBD1 (5 bases). V was trimmed by 4 bases and J by 5 bases, leaving 14 bases between them. CDR3 length: 14 residues. The CDR3 DNA follows: TGTGCCAGCAGTTCCTTCGCGGGGGGGTATGGCTACACCTTC. Its protein product is CASSSFAGGYGYTF.

J is TRBJ1-2 and V is TRBV19, with D tentatively TRBD1 (5 bases). CDR1 and CDR2 from the germline V gene are LNHDA and SQIVND (reference sequence). V was cut by 0 bases and J by 3 bases, with 11 bases left in between. The CDR3 contains 15 residues. CDR3 sequence: CASSIDRGAHYGYTF. CDR3 nucleotide sequence: TGTGCCAGTAGTATAGACCGGGGCGCGCACTATGGCTACACCTTC.

About this clonotype: This may come from a read error, since a much larger clone is one base off. The J gene is TRBJ2-5, the V gene TRBV20-1, with 10 bases identical to TRBD2. V shed 0 bases, J shed 7 bases, and the junction held 8 bases outside the gene matches. Germline loops: CDR1 DFQATT, CDR2 SNEGSKA (reference sequence). CDR3 length: 15 residues. The CDR3 here is CSARDKSSGSGTQYF. CDR3 sequence (DNA): TGCAGTGCTAGAGATAAGTCTAGCGGGAGTGGGACCCAGTACTTC.

A remark on this clonotype: This could be a read error, since a much larger clone is one nucleotide away. The chain joins TRBV6-1 to TRBJ2-5; no clear D. The germline CDR1 and CDR2 sequences are MNHNS and SASEGT. This CDR3 spans 13 amino acids. CDR3 sequence reads: CAISVGFLETQYF. CDR3 DNA: TGTGCCATCAGTGTGGGCTTTTTAGAGACCCAGTACTTC.

In its sample, this clonotype was seen many times. CDR3 protein: CASTPEGGSSYNEQFF. The CDR3 nucleotides are TGTGCCAGCACCCCCGAGGGGGGTAGCTCCTACAATGAGCAGTTCTTC. The V call is TRBV27, the J call TRBJ2-1; D may match TRBD1 or TRBD2 (6 bases each). The CDR3 is made up of 16 amino acids. With 7 bases removed from V and 0 bases from J, the gap between germline ends came to 16 bases. Germline assignment: CDR1 MNHEY and CDR2 SMNVEV (reference sequence).

The chain joins TRBV7-2 to TRBJ2-1; TRBD2 might be the D (6 bases). The V gene lost 1 base and the J gene lost 6 bases, with 13 bases spanning the gap. Germline V CDR1 and CDR2: SGHTA, FQGNSA. The CDR3 totals 15 residues. The DNA of the CDR3 is TGTGCCAGCAGCTTAGTTGGCGGGATATTCAATGAGCAGTTCTTC. Translation gives CASSLVGGIFNEQFF.

This clonotype was picked up many times. The DNA of the CDR3 is TGCAGTGCTCTGAGGACAGGTTCCGATAGCAATCAGCCCCAGCATTTT. Its protein product is CSALRTGSDSNQPQHF. The J gene is TRBJ1-5, the V gene TRBV20-1; 7 bases map to TRBD1. Trimming removed 5 bases from V and 0 bases from J; junction bases left unmatched: 10. This CDR3 is 16 amino acids long. CDR1 and CDR2 from the germline V gene are DFQATT and SNEGSKA (reference sequence).

The J gene is TRBJ1-3, the V gene TRBV7-9; the match to TRBD1 covers 11 bases. Germline CDR1 is SEHNR and CDR2 is FQNEAQ (reference sequence). The ends lost 3 bases at V and 4 bases at J; junction bases unmatched: 8. The CDR3 runs to 17 residues. The CDR3 DNA follows: TGTGCCAGCAGCTTGGGACAGGGGGACCTCTTAGGAAACACCATATATTTT. Protein: CASSLGQGDLLGNTIYF.

As to this clonotype: Relative to the germline gene, one junction end is altered; a read error may explain this. This chain connects TRBV7-7 to TRBJ2-1; 11 bases align to TRBD2. The germline V gene has CDR1 SSHAT and CDR2 FNYEAQ (reference sequence). CDR3 size: 13 residues. Here the CDR3 DNA reads TGTGCTAGCAGCCCCACTAGCGGGAGCAAGCAGTTCTTC. This codes for CASSPTSGSKQFF.

The sample holds a few counts of this clonotype. The rearrangement uses TRBV10-3 and TRBJ1-5, with TRBD1 matching 8 bases. Trimming cost V 0 bases and J 1 base; bases outside gene matches: 11. The CDR3 sequence is 19 residues long. Germline V lookup: CDR1 ENHRY, CDR2 SYGVKD. Written as DNA, the CDR3 is TGTGCCATCAGTGAGTCGCAGGGGGCCATGGTTATGAGCAATCAGCCCCAGCATTTT. Residues: CAISESQGAMVMSNQPQHF.

This clonotype showed up many times. The V and J genes are TRBV6-2 or TRBV6-3 and TRBJ2-3, with 7 bases matching TRBD1. The length of the CDR3 is 14 residues. Germline CDR1 reads MNHEY; CDR2 reads SVGEGT. V lost 10 bases, J lost 4 bases, and 11 bases stayed unmatched. CDR3 sequence: CATEEGAHSDTQYF. In nucleotides, the CDR3 is TGTGCCACCGAAGAGGGGGCGCATTCAGATACGCAGTATTTT.

V is TRBV4-2 and J is TRBJ2-3, with D tentatively TRBD2 (5 bases). V lost 0 bases and J 2 bases, leaving 18 bases between the germline ends. Per the germline V gene, CDR1 is LGHNA and CDR2 is YNFKEQ. This CDR3 has 18 amino acids. The CDR3 reads CASSQDEALVGDTDTQYF. CDR3 nucleotide sequence: TGTGCCAGCAGCCAAGACGAGGCCCTTGTGGGAGACACAGATACGCAGTATTTT.

This clonotype came up a few times. The J gene is TRBJ1-1, the V gene TRBV10-3; no clear D gene. The germline V and J ends were trimmed by 1 base and 1 base, with 7 bases remaining between them. From germline, CDR1 is ENHRY and CDR2 SYGVKD. There are 14 residues in the CDR3. CDR3 nucleotide sequence: TGTGCCATCAGTGAGTTCATAGGGAACACTGAAGCTTTCTTT. Residues: CAISEFIGNTEAFF.

This clonotype was recorded a few times. The chain links TRBV4-3 to TRBJ2-7; 11 positions agree with TRBD2. The CDR3 consists of 16 residues. After removal of 0 bases from V and 5 bases from J, the junction contained 6 bases not matched to a gene. Germline V gene sequence: CDR1 LGHNA, CDR2 YSLEER. The DNA for the CDR3 is TGCGCCAGCAGCCAAGATAGCGGGAGGGCCCCCGACGAGCAGTACTTC. Amino acids: CASSQDSGRAPDEQYF.

Concerning this clonotype itself: A much more abundant neighbour one base away suggests this may be a read error. The chain has TRBV15 and TRBJ1-6; TRBD1 agrees at 8 bases. The CDR3 extends over 14 amino acids. Germline values: CDR1 LNHNV, CDR2 YYDKDF (reference sequence). The CDR3 protein is CSTSRTGRHSPLHF. The CDR3 DNA reads as TGTTCCACCAGCAGGACAGGGCGGCATTCACCCCTCCACTTT. The variable domain in full, with the rest retrieved from reference TRBV15 and TRBJ1-6, is DAMVIQNPRYQVTQFGKPVTLSCSQTLNHNVMYWYQQKSSQAPKLLFHYYDKDFNNEADTPDNFQSRRPNTSFCFLDIRSPGLGDTAMYLCSTSRTGRHSPLHFGNGTRLTVT.